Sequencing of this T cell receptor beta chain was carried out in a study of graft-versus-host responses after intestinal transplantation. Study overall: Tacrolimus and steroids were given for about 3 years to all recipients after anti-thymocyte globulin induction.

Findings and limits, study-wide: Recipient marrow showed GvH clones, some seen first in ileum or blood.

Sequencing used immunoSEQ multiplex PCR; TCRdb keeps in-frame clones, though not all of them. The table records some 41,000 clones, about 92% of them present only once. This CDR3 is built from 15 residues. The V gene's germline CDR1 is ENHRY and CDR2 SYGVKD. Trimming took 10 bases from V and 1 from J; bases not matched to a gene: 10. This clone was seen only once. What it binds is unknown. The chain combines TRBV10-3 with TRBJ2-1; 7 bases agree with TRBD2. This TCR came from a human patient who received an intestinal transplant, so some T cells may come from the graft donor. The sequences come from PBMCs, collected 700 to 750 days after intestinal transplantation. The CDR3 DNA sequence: TGTGCCACCCACACGGGGGGACTATCCTACAATGAGCAGTTCTTC. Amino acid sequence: CATHTGGLSYNEQFF.